This T cell receptor (beta chain) was profiled in a study of B cell selection in AIRE deficiency. General observations from the study: About 33% of healthy-donor shared Treg TCRbeta sequences appeared in patient Tconv cells. Shared Treg sequences had shorter CDR3s, biased toward rearrangements with few non-templated insertions. Of some 3,700 shared Treg TCRbeta sequences, roughly 31% were healthy-donor-only and around 9.5% patient-only.

Assay: immunoSEQ multiplex PCR; the TCRdb copy retains only in-frame clones and omits some. The sample includes about 19,000 clones, approximately 94% of them seen just once. As for this clone: Its antigen is undetermined.

V was cut by 4 bases and J by 8 bases, with 15 bases left in between. Germline V gene lookup returns CDR1 ENHRY and CDR2 SYGVKD. The CDR3 has 14 residues. Sorted regulatory T cells were CD4-positive, CD25-high and CD127-low or negative. Healthy unrelated donors supplied the control samples. This receptor was obtained from a human donor in good health. The sample was CD4+CD25+ Tregs sorted from PBMCs. This rearrangement joins TRBV10-3 to TRBJ2-1; D might be TRBD2 (5 bases). CDR3 DNA: TGTGCCATCAGTGCGCGTGGAGGTAGCTATGAGCAGTTCTTC. Translated: CAISARGGSYEQFF.